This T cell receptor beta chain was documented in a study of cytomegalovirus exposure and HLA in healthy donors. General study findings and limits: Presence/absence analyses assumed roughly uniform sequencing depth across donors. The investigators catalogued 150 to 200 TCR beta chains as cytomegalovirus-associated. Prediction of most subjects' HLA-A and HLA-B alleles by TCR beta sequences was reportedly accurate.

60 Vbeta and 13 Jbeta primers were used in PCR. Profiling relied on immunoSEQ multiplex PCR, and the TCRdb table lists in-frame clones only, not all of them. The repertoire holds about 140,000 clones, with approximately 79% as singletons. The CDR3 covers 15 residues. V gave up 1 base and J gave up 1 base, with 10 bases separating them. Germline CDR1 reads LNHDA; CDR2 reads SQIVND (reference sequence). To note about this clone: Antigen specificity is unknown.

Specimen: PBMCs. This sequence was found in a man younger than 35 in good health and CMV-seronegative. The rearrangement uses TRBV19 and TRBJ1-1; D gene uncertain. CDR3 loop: CASSIAQARNTEAFF. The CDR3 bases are TGTGCCAGTAGTATAGCCCAGGCAAGGAACACTGAAGCTTTCTTT.